This T cell receptor (beta chain) emerged from a study of T cell responses to AZD1222 COVID-19 vaccine (TCRdb year 2021). In terms of the full investigation: A total of 233 trial participants underwent TCR sequencing, of whom under 220 had received two doses of AZD1222 and 26 had received two doses of the MenACWY control vaccine. Trial participants were enrolled by age into 18-55, 56-69 and 70-plus year subgroups, with about 150, 27 and 61 TCR-sequenced participants respectively. Results the study describes overall, beyond this receptor: No day 14 peak-response samples were available, so repertoires were characterized only after the peak T cell response. In the small 56-69-year group, the increase in depth fell short of significance, most likely because of low power. Participants were mostly white British, with more females than males. The authors suggested clonal diversity may have been underestimated. A significant rise in spike-specific TCR breadth and depth was observed after two AZD1222 doses relative to day 0 and relative to MenACWY recipients. Only five or six AZD1222 recipients were SARS-CoV-2 seropositive at baseline, limiting conclusions about previously exposed vaccinees. Reportedly, almost half of the unique spike-specific TCRs recognized epitopes lying outside the regions that are mutated in the B.1.351 and B.1.1.7 variants. Vaccine-associated CD4 TCRs spanned the whole spike protein, with dominant responses in regions 160-218 and 743-854.

V has 0 bases trimmed and J has 3 bases trimmed; junction bases matching no gene number 3. CDR3 length: 16 amino acids, cysteine to phenylalanine. Only CDR3 DNA remains: 48 bases, in frame from the first base. The germline V gene yields SGDLS for CDR1 and YYNGEE for CDR2. Points on this clone: Its target antigen remains unknown. Base qualities are not provided; no much larger clone lies one nucleotide away.

In the paper's terms, the time point label means: about 28 days (+/-7) after the second vaccine dose. AZD1222 recipients whose second dose came at about 4 weeks and those whose second dose came at about 12 weeks were combined into one group, since spike-specific TCR depth and breadth did not differ between the two schedules. The vaccinee samples were drawn from two UK trials, COV001 and COV002, one of which was a single-blind randomized controlled phase 2/3 trial testing AZD1222 (ChAdOx1 nCoV-19) in healthy adults. For TCRbeta chain sequencing, PBMC samples from trial participants were taken at day 0 and at day 28 after the second dose. The CDR3 regions of human TCRbeta chains were subjected to immunosequencing. The original methods were these. Repertoire TCRs were matched against a reference library of SARS-CoV-2-specific TCRs generated with the MIRA antigen-specificity platform. Breadth was defined as the fraction of unique TCRs that were SARS-CoV-2-associated, and depth was defined as the fraction of total T cells that were SARS-CoV-2-associated. Using the MIRA data, every spike-specific TCR was mapped to the spike region that the TCR reacted to and assigned to either a CD4 or a CD8 class. Log10-transformed breadth and depth values were compared by one-way ANOVA with Sidak's multiple comparisons tests. Here the immuneACCESS table is served through TCRdb, limited to in-frame sequences with V and J called. Missing clones are a known gap in these copies; in checked studies unresolved V genes cover under half, and the rest lacks a known reason. V and J calls and clone size are copied from that table; D and trimming were computed from the DNA. This sample holds 95,000 to 120,000 clones; 70% to 90% were observed only once. The ten largest clonotypes hold approximately 6.5% of the sample.

The origin of this receptor is an adult who received the AZD1222 COVID-19 vaccine. The input for sequencing was peripheral blood, taken 28 days after the second AZD1222 dose. The sequence links TRBV9 to TRBJ2-1; the junction holds 10 bases that match TRBD1. The DNA sequence reads TGTGCCAGCAGCGTAGGGGGACAGGGGTACTACAATGAGCAGTTCTTC. The encoded protein is CASSVGGQGYYNEQFF.